This record covers a single T cell receptor beta chain. This record belongs to a study of blood T cell repertoires in COVID-19. Ages ranged from about 18 to 100 years, with residence in some 25 US areas. Donors in Cohort 3 counted as recovered after two negative PCRs, clearance, or symptom resolution. The assay was immunoSEQ multiplex PCR, and TCRdb's table has in-frame clones only and misses some. The data show roughly 230,000 clones, approximately 83% seen once. Trimming left V 3 bases short and J 4 bases short, with 7 bases between. Germline loops: CDR1 MNHEY, CDR2 SMNVEV (reference sequence). The length of the CDR3 is 13 residues.

The origin of this receptor is a man aged 50-60 years who had recovered from COVID-19. The sample taken for sequencing was PBMCs or T cells enriched from blood (not recorded which). The gene calls are TRBV27 and TRBJ2-1, with D perhaps matching TRBD2 (5 bases). DNA of the CDR3: TGTGCCAGCAGTTTGGACTCGTACAATGAGCAGTTCTTC. Its translation: CASSLDSYNEQFF.